This paragraph reports one TCR beta chain. In the original workflow: Cell counts per sample came from amplifying reference gene primers. TCRdb keeps only in-frame clones here, not all; method: immunoSEQ multiplex PCR. V and J calls and clone size are given by that table; D and trimming were obtained from the DNA. The sample has roughly 140,000 clones; 65% to 90% are singletons. These data are taken from a study of blood T cell repertoires in COVID-19. Study information: Spain, Italy and the United States supplied samples that represented acute and convalescent COVID-19. PBMCs, B-cell-depleted T cells, or T cells were the source of the cDNA or gDNA that made up the material.

Trimming cost V 10 bases and J 4 bases; bases outside gene matches: 14. CDR1 and CDR2 from the germline V gene are WNHNN and SYGVQD (reference sequence). The CDR3 is 16 residues long. The sequence was obtained from a human donor in a cohort sampled during active COVID-19. Sequencing was done on a sample of peripheral blood. The V and J genes are TRBV10-1 and TRBJ2-3; 10 bases are shared with TRBD2. The chain's CDR3 is CAKRGGAGAVSDTQYF. DNA for the CDR3: TGCGCCAAGCGGGGGGGAGCGGGAGCCGTATCAGATACGCAGTATTTT.